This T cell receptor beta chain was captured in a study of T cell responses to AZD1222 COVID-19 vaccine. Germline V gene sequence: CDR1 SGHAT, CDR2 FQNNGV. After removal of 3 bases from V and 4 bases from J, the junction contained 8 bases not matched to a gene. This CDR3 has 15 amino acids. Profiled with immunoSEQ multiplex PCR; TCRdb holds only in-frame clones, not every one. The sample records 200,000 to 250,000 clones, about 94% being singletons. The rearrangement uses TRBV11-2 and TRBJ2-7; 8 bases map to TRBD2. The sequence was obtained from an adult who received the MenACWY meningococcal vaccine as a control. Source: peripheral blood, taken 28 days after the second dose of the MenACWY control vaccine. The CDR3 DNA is TGTGCCAGCAGCTTCCCAGCGGGGGTAGGGTACGAGCAGTACTTC. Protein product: CASSFPAGVGYEQYF.